One sample yielded the 5 T cell receptor beta chains listed below, sequenced in a study of metastatic and nonmetastatic thyroid tumors. Each patient came to thyroid surgery without any prior treatment (of any kind). TCRdb re-clonotyped the PCR reads through MiXCR. The sample has 20,000 to 25,000 clones; around 11% are singletons. Specimen: blood. The receptors originated from a female donor with papillary thyroid cancer or a benign thyroid nodule (not recorded which). Some clones in this sample may be carry-over from other donors' samples.

In its sample, this clone was seen many times. V gene TRBV6-1 combines with J gene TRBJ2-5; D unresolved. The length of the CDR3 is 11 residues. Trimming shortened V by 0 bases and J by 6 bases, and 2 bases separated the two germline ends. CDR1 is MNHNS and CDR2 is SASEGT in the germline V gene. The CDR3 sequence is CASSEAKTQYF. The CDR3 region has the DNA TGTGCCAGCAGTGAAGCGAAGACCCAGTACTTC.

This clone was recorded at least ten times. The rearrangement uses TRBV20-1 and TRBJ2-7, with 10 positions matching TRBD1. The ends lost 7 bases at V and 4 bases at J; junction bases unmatched: 10. This CDR3 contains 14 residues. The germline gives CDR1 DFQATT, CDR2 SNEGSKA (reference sequence). The CDR3 DNA sequence: TGCAGTGTGCAGCCCCGGGACAGGGGATACGAGCAGTACTTC. Residues: CSVQPRDRGYEQYF.

V and J are TRBV20-1 and TRBJ2-2; D is unresolved. CDR3 length: 12 amino acids. Trimming took 5 bases from V and 6 from J, leaving 10 bases between them. Germline V CDR1 and CDR2: DFQATT, SNEGSKA (reference sequence). CDR3 DNA sequence: TGCAGTGCTTTCCGGGTAGCCGGGGAGCTGTTTTTT. This translates into CSAFRVAGELFF.

This clone was recorded at least ten times. This chain connects TRBV5-6 to TRBJ2-2, with D unclear. Trimming cost V 1 base and J 5 bases, with 12 bases left between them. Germline CDR1 SGHDT, CDR2 YYEEEE. The CDR3 sequence is 15 residues long. This CDR3 reads CASSLQYRHTGELFF. The CDR3 DNA reads TGTGCCAGCAGCTTGCAATATCGACATACCGGGGAGCTGTTTTTT.

This clone was recorded many times. The chain links TRBV6-2 or TRBV6-3 to TRBJ2-1, with 14 bases fitting TRBD2. V trimming: 4 bases; J trimming: 7 bases; junction bases outside the gene matches: 15. The CDR3 covers 19 residues. Per germline, CDR1 MNHEY and CDR2 SVGEGT. The CDR3 sequence is CASSWPRLAGGPRRNEQFF. CDR3 nucleotides: TGTGCCAGCAGTTGGCCCCGACTAGCGGGAGGGCCTAGGCGGAATGAGCAGTTCTTC.